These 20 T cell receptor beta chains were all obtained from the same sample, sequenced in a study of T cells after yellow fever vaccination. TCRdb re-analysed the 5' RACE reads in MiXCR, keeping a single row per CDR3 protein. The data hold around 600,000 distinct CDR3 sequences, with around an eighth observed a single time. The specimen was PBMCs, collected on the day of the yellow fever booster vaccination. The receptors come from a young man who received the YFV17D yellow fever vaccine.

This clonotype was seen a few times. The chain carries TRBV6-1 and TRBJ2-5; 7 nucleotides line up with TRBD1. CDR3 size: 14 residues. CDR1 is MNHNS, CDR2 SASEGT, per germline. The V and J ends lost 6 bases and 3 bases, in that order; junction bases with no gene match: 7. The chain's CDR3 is CASSSDRDEETQYF. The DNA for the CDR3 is TGTGCCAGCAGCTCCGACAGGGATGAAGAGACCCAGTACTTC.

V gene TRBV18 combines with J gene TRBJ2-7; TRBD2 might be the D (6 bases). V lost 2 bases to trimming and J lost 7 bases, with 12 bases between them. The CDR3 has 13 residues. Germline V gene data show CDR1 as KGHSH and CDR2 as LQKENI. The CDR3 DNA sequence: TGTGCCAGCTCACCAATCGACCGGGGGGAGCAGTACTTC. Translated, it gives CASSPIDRGEQYF.

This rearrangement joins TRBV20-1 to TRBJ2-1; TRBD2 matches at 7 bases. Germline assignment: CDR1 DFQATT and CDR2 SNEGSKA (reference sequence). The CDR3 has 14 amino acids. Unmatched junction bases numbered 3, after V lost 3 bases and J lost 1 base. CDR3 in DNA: TGCAGTGCTAGTCGGGGGGAATCCTACAATGAGCAGTTCTTC. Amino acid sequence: CSASRGESYNEQFF.

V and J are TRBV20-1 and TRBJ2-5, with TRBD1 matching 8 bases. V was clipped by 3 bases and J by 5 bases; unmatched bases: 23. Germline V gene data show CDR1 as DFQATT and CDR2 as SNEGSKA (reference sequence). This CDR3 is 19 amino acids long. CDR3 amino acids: CSASGSTGATIGFWETQYF. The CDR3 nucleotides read TGCAGTGCTAGTGGGTCGACAGGGGCCACAATAGGCTTTTGGGAGACCCAGTACTTC.

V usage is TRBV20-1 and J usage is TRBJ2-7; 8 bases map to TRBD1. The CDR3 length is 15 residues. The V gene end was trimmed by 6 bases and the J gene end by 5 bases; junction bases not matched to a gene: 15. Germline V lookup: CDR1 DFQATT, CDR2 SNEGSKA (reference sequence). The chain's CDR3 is CSASRRRQGRDEQYF. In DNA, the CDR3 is TGCAGTGCCTCACGCCGTCGACAGGGGAGAGACGAGCAGTACTTC.

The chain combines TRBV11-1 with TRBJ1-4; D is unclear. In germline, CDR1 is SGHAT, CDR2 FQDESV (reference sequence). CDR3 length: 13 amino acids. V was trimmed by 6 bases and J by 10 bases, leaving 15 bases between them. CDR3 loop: CASSSTGWGKLFF. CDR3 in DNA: TGTGCCAGCAGTTCAACGGGCTGGGGAAAACTGTTTTTT.

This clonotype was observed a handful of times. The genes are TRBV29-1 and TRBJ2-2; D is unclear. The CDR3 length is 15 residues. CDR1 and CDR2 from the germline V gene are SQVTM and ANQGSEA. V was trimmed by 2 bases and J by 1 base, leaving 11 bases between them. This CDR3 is CSVENPTGNTGELFF. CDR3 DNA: TGCAGCGTTGAAAACCCCACGGGGAACACCGGGGAGCTGTTTTTT.

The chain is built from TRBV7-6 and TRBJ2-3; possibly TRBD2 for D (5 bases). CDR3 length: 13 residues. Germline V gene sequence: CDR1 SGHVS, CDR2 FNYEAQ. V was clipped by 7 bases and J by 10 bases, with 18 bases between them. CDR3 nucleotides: TGTGCCAGCACTAGCCGGGGAGTGGAGGCGCAGTATTTT. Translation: CASTSRGVEAQYF.

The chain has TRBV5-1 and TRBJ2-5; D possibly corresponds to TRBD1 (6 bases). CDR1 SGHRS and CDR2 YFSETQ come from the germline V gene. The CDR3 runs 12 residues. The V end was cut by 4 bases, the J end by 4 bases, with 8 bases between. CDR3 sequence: CASSTQGETQYF. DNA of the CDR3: TGCGCCAGCAGCACACAGGGAGAGACCCAGTACTTC.

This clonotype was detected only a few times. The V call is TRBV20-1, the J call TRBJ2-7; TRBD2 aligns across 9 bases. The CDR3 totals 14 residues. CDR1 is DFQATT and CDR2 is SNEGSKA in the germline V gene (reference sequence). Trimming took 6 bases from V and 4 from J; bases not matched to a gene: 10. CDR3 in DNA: TGCAGTGCCCTATTCCTAGCGGGAATATACGAGCAGTACTTC. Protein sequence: CSALFLAGIYEQYF.

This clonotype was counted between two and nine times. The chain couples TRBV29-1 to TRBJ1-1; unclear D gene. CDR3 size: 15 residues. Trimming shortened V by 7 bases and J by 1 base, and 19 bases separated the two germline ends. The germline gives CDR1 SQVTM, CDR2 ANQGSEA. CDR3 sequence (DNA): TGCAGCGCAAAATTGATGGCAGTGGGGAACACTGAAGCTTTCTTT. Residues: CSAKLMAVGNTEAFF.

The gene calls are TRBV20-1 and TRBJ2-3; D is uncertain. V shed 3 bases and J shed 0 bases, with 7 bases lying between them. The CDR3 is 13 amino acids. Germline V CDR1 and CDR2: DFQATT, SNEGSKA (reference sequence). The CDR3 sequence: CSASIGSTDTQYF. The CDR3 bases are TGCAGTGCTAGTATCGGGAGCACAGATACGCAGTATTTT.

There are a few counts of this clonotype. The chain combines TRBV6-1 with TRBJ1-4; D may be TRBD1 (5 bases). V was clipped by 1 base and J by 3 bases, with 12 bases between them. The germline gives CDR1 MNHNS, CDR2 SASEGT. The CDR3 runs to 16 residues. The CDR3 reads CASSEEGPYPNEKLFF. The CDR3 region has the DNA TGTGCCAGCAGTGAAGAGGGGCCTTACCCTAATGAAAAACTGTTTTTT.

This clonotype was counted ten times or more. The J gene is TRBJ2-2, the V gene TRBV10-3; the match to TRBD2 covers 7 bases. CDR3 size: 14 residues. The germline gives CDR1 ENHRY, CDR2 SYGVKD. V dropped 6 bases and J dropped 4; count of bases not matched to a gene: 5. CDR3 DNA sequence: TGTGCCATCAGGGCCAGCGGGACCACCGGGGAGCTGTTTTTT. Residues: CAIRASGTTGELFF.

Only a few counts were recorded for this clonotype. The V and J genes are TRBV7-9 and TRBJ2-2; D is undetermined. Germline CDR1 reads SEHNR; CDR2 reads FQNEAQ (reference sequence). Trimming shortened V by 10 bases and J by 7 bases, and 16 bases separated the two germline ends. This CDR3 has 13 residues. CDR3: CATLPSVGGELFF. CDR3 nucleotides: TGTGCCACCCTCCCATCGGTCGGCGGGGAGCTGTTTTTT.

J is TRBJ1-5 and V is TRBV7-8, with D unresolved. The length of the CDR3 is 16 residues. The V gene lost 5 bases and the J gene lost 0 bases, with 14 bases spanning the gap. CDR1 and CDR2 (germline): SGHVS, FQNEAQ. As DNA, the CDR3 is TGTGCCAGCAGCGGTTTTCGGTTTACTAGCAATCAGCCCCAGCATTTT. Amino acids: CASSGFRFTSNQPQHF. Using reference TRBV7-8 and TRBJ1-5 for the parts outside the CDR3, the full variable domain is GAGVSQSPRYKVAKRGQDVALRCDPISGHVSLFWYQQALGQGPEFLTYFQNEAQLDKSGLPSDRFFAERPEGSVSTLKIQRTQQEDSAVYLCASSGFRFTSNQPQHFGDGTRLSIL.

CDR3 residues: CASSPMQGDTQYF. CDR3 DNA: TGTGCCAGCAGCCCAATGCAGGGGGATACGCAGTATTTT. The chain has TRBV6-1 and TRBJ2-3; D may be TRBD1 (6 bases). CDR1 is MNHNS, CDR2 SASEGT, per germline. Trimming cost V 6 bases and J 6 bases, with 13 bases left between them. The CDR3 has 13 amino acids.

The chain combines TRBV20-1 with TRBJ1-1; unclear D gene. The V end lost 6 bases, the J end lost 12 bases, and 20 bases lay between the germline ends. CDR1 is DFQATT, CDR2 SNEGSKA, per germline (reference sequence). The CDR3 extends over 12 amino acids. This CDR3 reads CSASYPGVDSFF. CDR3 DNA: TGCAGTGCCTCCTATCCCGGGGTCGACTCTTTCTTT.

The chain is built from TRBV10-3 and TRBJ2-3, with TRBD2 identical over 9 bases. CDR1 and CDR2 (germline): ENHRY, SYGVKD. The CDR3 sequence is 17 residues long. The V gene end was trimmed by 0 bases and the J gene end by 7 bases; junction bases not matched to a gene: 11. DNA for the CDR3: TGTGCCATCAGTGAGTCGATTGCGGGAGGGTCCGAGAATACGCAGTATTTT. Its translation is CAISESIAGGSENTQYF.

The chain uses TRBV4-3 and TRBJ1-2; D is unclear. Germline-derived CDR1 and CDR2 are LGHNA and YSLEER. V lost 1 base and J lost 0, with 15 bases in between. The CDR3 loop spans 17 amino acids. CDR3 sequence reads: CASSQGPGEPTNYGYTF. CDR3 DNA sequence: TGCGCCAGCAGCCAAGGCCCCGGGGAGCCAACTAACTATGGCTACACCTTC.